A selection of T cell receptor beta chains follows, all from one sample in a study of cytomegalovirus exposure and HLA in healthy donors. The protocol was immunoSEQ multiplex PCR, while the TCRdb copy is restricted to in-frame clones and leaves out a portion. The sample contains approximately 130,000 clones, about 73% of which appear only once. The specimen sequenced was PBMCs. All receptors derive from a woman in her thirties or forties in good health and CMV-seronegative. The CDR3 runs from the conserved cysteine through the conserved F or W. A D gene is named only where the DNA matches it firmly. Clone size is stated in some rows and not others, as once, few, many or a class when expanded.

V gene	J gene	clone size	D gene	CDR3 DNA	CDR3 protein
TRBV28	TRBJ2-3	once	TRBD2	TGTGCCAGCAGTGAACCTAGCGGAGCGGGGACAGATACGCAGTATTTT	CASSEPSGAGTDTQYF
TRBV19	TRBJ1-2	large	TRBD1	TGTGCCAGTAGTATGGGGGCGGCAGGGGGCTACTATGGCTACACCTTC	CASSMGAAGGYYGYTF
TRBV28	TRBJ2-7	few	TRBD2	TGTGCCAGCAGCCCCGGACTAGCGGGAGTATTTTTCTCCTACGAGCAGTACTTC	CASSPGLAGVFFSYEQYF
TRBV15	TRBJ1-2	NA	NA	TGTGCCACCAGCAGTCGAAGCAGGGCCGCTAACTATGGCTACACCTTC	CATSSRSRAANYGYTF
TRBV7-2	TRBJ2-7	few	NA	TGTGCCAGCAGCTTGAAAGCGGGTAGCTCCTACGAGCAGTACTTC	CASSLKAGSSYEQYF
TRBV27	TRBJ1-2	NA	TRBD1	TGTGCCAGCAGTCCCGACAGGGTCAACTATGGCTACACCTTC	CASSPDRVNYGYTF
TRBV27	TRBJ1-2	NA	NA	TGTGCCAGCAGTTTCACGGGGGGCCGGGGGTCAGGCTACACCTTC	CASSFTGGRGSGYTF
TRBV28	TRBJ2-3	NA	NA	TGTGCCAGCAGGCCGACACCTGCTAGCACAGATACGCAGTATTTT	CASRPTPASTDTQYF
TRBV5-1	TRBJ1-2	NA	NA	TGCGCCAGCGGGGAGGGTTATAAGGGCTATGGCTACACCTTC	CASGEGYKGYGYTF
TRBV2	TRBJ2-3	few	TRBD2	TGTGCCAGCAGTGAAGCGCCTAAGTTTCGAGCGGGAGGGAAGGTGGGAGATACGCAGTATTTT	CASSEAPKFRAGGKVGDTQYF
TRBV27	TRBJ2-2	once	TRBD2	TGTGCCACCACTTCGGGAGGGGGGTCCGGGGAGCTGTTTTTT	CATTSGGGSGELFF
TRBV7-2	TRBJ1-5	NA	TRBD1	TGTGCCAGCAGCGTTACAGGGGGCGCGGGGCAGCCCCAGCATTTT	CASSVTGGAGQPQHF
TRBV7-7	TRBJ2-5	NA	TRBD2	TGTGCTAGCAGCTCCGGTCGGGGGGGTCGCCAAGAGACCCAGTACTTC	CASSSGRGGRQETQYF
TRBV7-2	TRBJ2-5	NA	NA	TGTGCCAGCAGCGCGCCCCTTAGTACCCAGTACTTC	CASSAPLSTQYF
TRBV5-6	TRBJ1-2	NA	NA	TGTGCCAGCAGCTTGGGGTCACAATACTATGGCTACACCTTC	CASSLGSQYYGYTF
TRBV18	TRBJ1-2	NA	NA	TGTGCCAGCTCACCACAGGACAGTGCCTCCTTGGGCGGCTACACCTTC	CASSPQDSASLGGYTF
TRBV5-1	TRBJ2-2	NA	TRBD2	TGCGCCAGCAGCTTGGGTGGACTAGCGGGAACCGGGGAGCTGTTTTTT	CASSLGGLAGTGELFF
TRBV7-2	TRBJ1-1	few	NA	TGTGCCAGCAGCTTAAGTGGGGGGAACCATGAAGCTTTCTTT	CASSLSGGNHEAFF
TRBV7-9	TRBJ2-7	once	NA	TGTGCCAGCAGCTTTAAACAGGAGAACTACGAGCAGTACTTC	CASSFKQENYEQYF
TRBV19	TRBJ2-1	few	TRBD2	TGTGCCAGTAGTATATCTGCCGGTCTAGCGGGAGTTGGTGAGCAGTTCTTC	CASSISAGLAGVGEQFF
TRBV27	TRBJ2-7	NA	NA	TGTGCCAGCAGTCCAGGCCGACTCGGGATCAAGTACGAGCAGTACTTC	CASSPGRLGIKYEQYF
TRBV5-1	TRBJ2-5	NA	TRBD1	TGCGCCAGCAGCTTGGCTTTACAGGGGGAGACCCAGTACTTC	CASSLALQGETQYF
TRBV28	TRBJ1-1	NA	TRBD1	TGTGCCAGCAGACCGCCGGGACAGGGAGCGGCCACTGAAGCTTTCTTT	CASRPPGQGAATEAFF
TRBV2	TRBJ2-2	NA	TRBD2	TGTGCCAGCGGGGGGGTCGGTCTTCGAGGCGGGGAGCTGTTTTTT	CASGGVGLRGGELFF
TRBV28	TRBJ1-1	NA	NA	TGTGCCAGCAGTTTACGTGGAGGTCCTTTCTTT	CASSLRGGPFF